The 26 T cell receptor beta chains below come from one sample, sequenced in a study of cytomegalovirus exposure and HLA in healthy donors. Libraries were prepared by immunoSEQ multiplex PCR; TCRdb keeps only in-frame clonotypes and omits some of them. The top ten clones hold 1.5% to 2% of a sample with about 56,000 clones, roughly 93% of them seen once. The sequenced sample consisted of PBMCs. Receptor source: a young woman in good health and CMV-seropositive.

The chain links TRBV11-2 to TRBJ2-5, with TRBD2 matching over 10 bases. The CDR3 spans 15 residues. Losses at the gene ends were 5 bases for V and 3 bases for J; bases not matched to a gene: 6. CDR1 and CDR2 (germline): SGHAT, FQNNGV. The CDR3 loop reads CASSLIAGGKETQYF. DNA of the CDR3: TGTGCCAGCAGCCTCATAGCGGGGGGTAAAGAGACCCAGTACTTC.

The CDR3 loop is CASSSQGAEPSTGELFF. The CDR3 coding sequence is TGCGCCAGCAGTTCCCAGGGGGCTGAGCCCTCCACCGGGGAGCTGTTTTTT. V usage is TRBV23-1 and J usage is TRBJ2-2, with TRBD1 identical over 8 bases. TRBV23-1 is classed as an ORF, of uncertain function. CDR3 length equals 17 residues. V gave up 5 bases and J gave up 4 bases; unmatched junction bases: 12.

CDR3 sequence (DNA): TGTGCCTCAAAGCGGGACATCCTTGCCTACGAGCAGTACTTC. This codes for CASKRDILAYEQYF. This chain links TRBV2 with TRBJ2-7; possible D gene TRBD2, 7 bases. The CDR3 spans 14 residues. V lost 11 bases, J lost 2 bases, and 19 bases lay in between. Germline CDR1 reads SNHLY; CDR2 reads FYNNEI.

The rearrangement joins TRBV29-1 to TRBJ2-2, with 10 bases that match TRBD1. The germline V gene has CDR1 SQVTM and CDR2 ANQGSEA. J was trimmed by 7 bases and V by 4 bases; bases with no gene match: 9. This CDR3 has 15 residues. The CDR3 sequence: CSVVGSGTGVGELFF. The CDR3 nucleotides read TGCAGCGTTGTAGGATCCGGGACAGGGGTCGGGGAGCTGTTTTTT.

Of note for this clone: Germline and junction disagree at one end, which may indicate a read error. The chain is built from TRBV5-4 and TRBJ1-1; a weak D match, TRBD1 (6 bases). Germline V lookup: CDR1 SGHNT, CDR2 YYREEE (reference sequence). This CDR3 comprises 12 residues. This CDR3 reads CASSFGGRVDRF. DNA for the CDR3: TGTGCCAGCAGCTTCGGGGGGCGGGTCGATAGATTT.

The chain uses TRBV4-2 and TRBJ1-1; D call uncertain. Germline CDR1 and CDR2: LGHNA and YNFKEQ. The V end lost 0 bases, the J end lost 1 base, and 15 bases lay between the germline ends. The CDR3 covers 17 residues. CDR3 DNA sequence: TGTGCCAGCAGCCAAGACAGAGCTGGGCTCACGAACACTGAAGCTTTCTTT. It encodes CASSQDRAGLTNTEAFF.

This clone appeared once. The chain has TRBV6-1 and TRBJ1-1; no firm D call. This CDR3 spans 13 amino acids. Trimming stripped 7 bases from V and 9 bases from J, with 18 bases between. Per germline, CDR1 MNHNS and CDR2 SASEGT. This CDR3 is CASTLRETSKAFF. The CDR3 nucleotides read TGTGCCAGCACCTTGAGGGAAACCTCGAAAGCTTTCTTT.

This chain uses TRBV18 with TRBJ2-2; 9 bases align to TRBD1. This CDR3 region has 15 residues. Trimming took 5 bases from V and 3 from J; bases not matched to a gene: 4. The germline gives CDR1 KGHSH, CDR2 LQKENI. The CDR3 spells CASSRDREDTGELFF. CDR3 coding DNA: TGTGCCAGCTCAAGGGACAGGGAAGACACCGGGGAGCTGTTTTTT.

This clone was found a few times. This chain uses TRBV7-6 with TRBJ2-3; TRBD2 aligns across 12 bases. Germline lookup yields CDR1 SGHVS and CDR2 FNYEAQ. This CDR3 contains 16 residues. Trimming cost V 4 bases and J 1 base; bases outside gene matches: 3. The CDR3 coding sequence is TGTGCCAGCAGCTCTAGCGGGGGGGTAGGCACAGATACGCAGTATTTT. This codes for CASSSSGGVGTDTQYF.

The chain couples TRBV9 to TRBJ2-3; D perhaps matches TRBD2 (6 bases). This CDR3 has 18 amino acids. Trimming took off 3 bases at V and 0 bases at J, with 20 bases between the two ends. Germline V CDR1 and CDR2: SGDLS, YYNGEE. The CDR3 DNA reads TGTGCCAGCAGCGCCGCTAGAGGCCGGGAGCTCAGCACAGATACGCAGTATTTT. This sequence encodes CASSAARGRELSTDTQYF.

The CDR3 loop reads CSVEGLPGQGSYGYTF. CDR3 nucleotides: TGCAGCGTTGAAGGATTACCGGGACAGGGGAGCTATGGCTACACCTTC. V usage is TRBV29-1 and J usage is TRBJ1-2; 10 bases match TRBD1. V lost 1 base, J lost 4 bases, and 9 bases stayed unmatched. In germline, CDR1 is SQVTM, CDR2 ANQGSEA. The CDR3 has 16 amino acids.

This chain connects TRBV18 to TRBJ1-5, with 8 bases lining up with TRBD1. This CDR3 has 13 amino acids. The germline V gene has CDR1 KGHSH and CDR2 LQKENI. V was pared by 6 bases and J by 7 bases, with 5 bases of the junction left unmatched. DNA for the CDR3: TGTGCCAGCTCGCCCAGGGGGCGGCAGCCCCAGCATTTT. This codes for CASSPRGRQPQHF.

The rearrangement links TRBV4-1 to TRBJ1-1; 10 positions agree with TRBD1. V dropped 0 bases and J dropped 10; count of bases not matched to a gene: 2. CDR1 is MGHRA and CDR2 is YSYEKL in the germline V gene. CDR3 length: 13 amino acids. The CDR3 DNA reads as TGCGCCAGCAGCCAAGAGGGGACAGGGGCAGCTTTCTTT. This sequence encodes CASSQEGTGAAFF.

The chain recombines TRBV4-3 with TRBJ1-1; 10 bases line up with TRBD1. CDR3 length equals 18 residues. Germline CDR1 LGHNA, CDR2 YSLEER. Unmatched junction bases numbered 7, after V lost 0 bases and J lost 0 bases. CDR3 loop: CASSQERGTGALNTEAFF. The CDR3 bases are TGCGCCAGCAGCCAAGAACGGGGGACAGGGGCCTTGAACACTGAAGCTTTCTTT.

CDR3 region: CASSLVPNEKLFF. CDR3 DNA sequence: TGTGCCAGCTCACTAGTACCTAATGAAAAACTGTTTTTT. The chain uses TRBV18 and TRBJ1-4; D is unclear. V was trimmed by 4 bases and J by 3 bases, leaving 6 bases between them. CDR1 is KGHSH, CDR2 LQKENI, per germline. The CDR3 extends over 13 amino acids.

The rearrangement uses TRBV4-3 and TRBJ2-5; 7 nucleotides agree with TRBD2. Germline CDR1 is LGHNA and CDR2 is YSLEER. Losses at the gene ends were 1 base for V and 4 bases for J; bases not matched to a gene: 0. This CDR3 contains 13 residues. The CDR3, as DNA: TGCGCCAGCAGCCAAGGGGGGGGAGAGACCCAGTACTTC. Protein sequence: CASSQGGGETQYF.

In DNA, the CDR3 is TGTGCCAGCAGCTACTATGACAGGGGGAACGGCTACACCTTC. Its translation: CASSYYDRGNGYTF. The chain couples TRBV7-9 to TRBJ1-2, with 9 bases matching TRBD1. Germline V gene sequence: CDR1 SEHNR, CDR2 FQNEAQ (reference sequence). The trim removed 4 bases at V and 8 bases at J, leaving 8 bases unmatched. This CDR3 has 14 amino acids.

V usage is TRBV27 and J usage is TRBJ1-2; TRBD1 agrees at 9 bases. The ends lost 2 bases at V and 9 bases at J; junction bases unmatched: 7. Germline-derived CDR1 and CDR2 are MNHEY and SMNVEV (reference sequence). This CDR3 region has 14 residues. CDR3 nucleotide sequence: TGTGCCAGCAGTTTAAATGGACAGGGGCATCGCTACACCTTC. It encodes CASSLNGQGHRYTF.

The rearrangement joins TRBV14 to TRBJ2-7; 7 bases are shared with TRBD2. From germline, CDR1 is SGHDN and CDR2 FVKESK. CDR3 length: 16 amino acids. Trimming removed 0 bases from V and 3 bases from J; junction bases left unmatched: 8. DNA for the CDR3: TGTGCCAGCAGCCAAGATCGGAGGTCGGGGGGCTACGAGCAGTACTTC. Translated, it gives CASSQDRRSGGYEQYF. Drawing the rest from reference TRBV14 and TRBJ2-7, the complete variable domain is EAGVTQFPSHSVIEKGQTVTLRCDPISGHDNLYWYRRVMGKEIKFLLHFVKESKQDESGMPNNRFLAERTGGTYSTLKVQPAELEDSGVYFCASSQDRRSGGYEQYFGPGTRLTVT.

This clone was seen just once. The chain carries TRBV7-8 and TRBJ2-7, with D possibly being TRBD1 (6 bases). The ends were cut back, 3 bases at V and 2 bases at J, with 20 bases in the middle. CDR3 length: 17 amino acids. Per the germline V gene, CDR1 is SGHVS and CDR2 is FQNEAQ. The DNA for the CDR3 is TGTGCCAGCAGCTTTCCTATTAAGCAGGGGAGCCCCTACGAGCAGTACTTC. Its translation is CASSFPIKQGSPYEQYF.

The chain recombines TRBV27 with TRBJ2-3; D is uncertain. The germline CDR1 and CDR2 sequences are MNHEY and SMNVEV (reference sequence). This CDR3 is 11 amino acids long. V was pared by 10 bases and J by 6 bases, with 11 bases between. DNA for the CDR3: TGTGCCACCCATCGCGCGGATACGCAGTATTTT. Residues: CATHRADTQYF.

The V gene is TRBV10-1, the J gene TRBJ2-7; no definite D call. CDR3 length equals 13 residues. Germline loops: CDR1 WNHNN, CDR2 SYGVQD (reference sequence). V lost 3 bases, J lost 2 bases, and 8 bases lay in between. CDR3 protein: CASSDPDAYEQYF. Written as DNA, the CDR3 is TGCGCCAGCAGTGATCCAGATGCCTACGAGCAGTACTTC.

The genes are TRBV4-3 and TRBJ1-1, with D possibly being TRBD1 (5 bases). CDR1 is LGHNA and CDR2 is YSLEER in the germline V gene. The length of the CDR3 is 16 residues. Trimming cost V 3 bases and J 7 bases, with 21 bases left between them. The CDR3 DNA reads as TGCGCCAGCAGCCATGGCTTGGGGGGTGGTGAGAGTGAAGCTTTCTTT. Its translation is CASSHGLGGGESEAFF.

The chain combines TRBV7-2 with TRBJ1-6; D call uncertain. CDR1 and CDR2 (germline): SGHTA, FQGNSA. V lost 1 base and J lost 9, with 7 bases in between. CDR3 length: 13 amino acids. CDR3 residues: CASSLGVGSPLHF. CDR3 nucleotides: TGTGCCAGCAGCTTAGGCGTTGGTTCACCCCTCCACTTT.

Only one count was recorded for this clone. J is TRBJ1-2 and V is TRBV6-5, with D hard to call. Trimming cost V 0 bases and J 6 bases, with 14 bases left between them. CDR3 size: 15 residues. Germline V CDR1 and CDR2: MNHEY, SVGAGI. CDR3 protein: CASSYSGGRRNGYTF. The CDR3 DNA is TGTGCCAGCAGTTACTCGGGAGGGAGGAGGAATGGCTACACCTTC.

Judged by abundance, this clone is medium-sized (0.01 to 0.1%). This chain uses TRBV20-1 with TRBJ1-2; no clear D gene. The CDR3 contains 11 residues. V lost 6 bases to trimming and J lost 2 bases, with 7 bases between them. CDR1 and CDR2 from the germline V gene are DFQATT and SNEGSKA (reference sequence). The CDR3 DNA is TGCAGTGCCGACACCAACTATGGCTACACCTTC. Protein sequence: CSADTNYGYTF.